A single sample is the source of the 5 T cell receptor beta chains below, sequenced in a study of cytomegalovirus exposure and HLA in healthy donors. With 60 Vbeta and 13 Jbeta primers, the PCR was carried out. Profiled with immunoSEQ multiplex PCR; TCRdb holds only in-frame clones, not every one. The sample has 150,000 to 250,000 clones, 70% to 80% seen once; the top ten hold nearly 4.5%. The specimen sequenced was PBMCs. The receptors were gathered from a woman aged 25 to 39 in good health and CMV-seropositive.

This chain joins TRBV4-3 and TRBJ2-3, with D possibly TRBD1 on 6 matching bases. The germline V and J ends were trimmed by 4 bases and 1 base, with 12 bases remaining between them. The germline V gene encodes CDR1 LGHNA and CDR2 YSLEER. This CDR3 is built from 15 residues. The CDR3 region has the DNA TGCGCCAGCAGCCCCCTCCCAGGGGGCACAGATACGCAGTATTTT. Protein product: CASSPLPGGTDTQYF.

The CDR3 sequence is CASSLAQGAWYGYTF. In DNA form, the CDR3 reads TGTGCCAGCAGCTTAGCACAGGGGGCCTGGTATGGCTACACCTTC. The chain carries TRBV7-2 and TRBJ1-2; TRBD1 matches 9 bases. Looked up from germline, CDR1 is SGHTA and CDR2 is FQGNSA. The CDR3 has 15 amino acids. Trimming removed 0 bases from V and 5 bases from J; junction bases left unmatched: 4.

This chain joins TRBV29-1 and TRBJ2-7; the match to TRBD1 covers 10 bases. The V gene's germline CDR1 is SQVTM and CDR2 ANQGSEA. Trimming took 5 bases from V and 3 from J; bases not matched to a gene: 7. The CDR3 totals 14 residues. CDR3 DNA: TGCAGCGTTCCTAACCGGGACAGGGGCTACGAGCAGTACTTC. Translation gives CSVPNRDRGYEQYF.

The chain combines TRBV21-1 with TRBJ1-1. TRBV21-1 corresponds to a pseudogene. CDR3 length equals 21 residues. CDR3 nucleotide sequence: TGTGCCAGCAGCTGGCGGGGGGGGGCACAGGTGGGGATCGACCCCAACACTGAAGCTTTCTTT. It translates to CASSWRGGAQVGIDPNTEAFF.

The chain links TRBV4-1 to TRBJ1-1, with unresolved D. CDR3 length: 11 residues. Germline loops: CDR1 MGHRA, CDR2 YSYEKL. V was shortened by 3 bases and J by 13 bases, with 12 bases between the two germline ends. In DNA form, the CDR3 reads TGCGCCAGCAGCCACGCGAGCGGCCATTTCTTT. Its translation is CASSHASGHFF.